The TCR beta chain under discussion was sequenced for a study of cytomegalovirus exposure and HLA in healthy donors. Broader study findings: Listed as cytomegalovirus-associated were 150 or so TCR beta chains. Rare sequences made up most TCRs, while some public TCRs were found in many donors.

The length of the CDR3 is 15 residues. Germline values: CDR1 MDHEN, CDR2 SYDVKM. V trimming: 8 bases; J trimming: 4 bases; junction bases outside the gene matches: 14. TCRdb's copy holds only in-frame clones and misses some; the assay was immunoSEQ multiplex PCR. This table holds approximately 210,000 clones, about 86% found once. For this clone: Its antigen is not identified.

Sequences were obtained from PBMCs. This clonotype originated in a young woman in good health and CMV-seronegative. The chain carries TRBV28 and TRBJ2-7, with 7 bases matching TRBD2. The CDR3 coding sequence is TGTGCCAGCCTAGGGAGGCAGGGACTAATTTACGAGCAGTACTTC. Its protein product is CASLGRQGLIYEQYF.